This T cell receptor (beta chain) was documented in a study of regulatory T cells in long-lasting Graves disease. Building the TCR beta libraries relied on iRepertoire HTBI primers, and CDR3 regions underwent Arm-PCR. From the multiplex PCR reads, TCRdb called clonotypes with MiXCR, one entry per CDR3 protein. The table has a few hundred thousand distinct CDR3 sequences, just over 20% seen once; the top ten hold 11% to 15%. V was trimmed by 0 bases and J by 1 base, leaving 7 bases between them. Per germline, CDR1 MNHNS and CDR2 SASEGT. The CDR3 covers 15 residues. Ten or more counts support this clonotype. Indicated time point: newly diagnosed GD, antithyroid drugs for less than 3 months. Extracted PBMC RNA gave rise to the TCR library.

This TCR was recovered from a female donor with Graves disease. This sample comprised peripheral blood mononuclear cells (PBMCs), obtained at new diagnosis, from a patient treated with antithyroid drugs. This chain uses TRBV6-1 with TRBJ2-4; a weak D match, TRBD2 (5 bases). CDR3 sequence (DNA): TGTGCCAGCAGTGAAGCGGGAGAGGCCAAAAACATTCAGTACTTC. It encodes CASSEAGEAKNIQYF.